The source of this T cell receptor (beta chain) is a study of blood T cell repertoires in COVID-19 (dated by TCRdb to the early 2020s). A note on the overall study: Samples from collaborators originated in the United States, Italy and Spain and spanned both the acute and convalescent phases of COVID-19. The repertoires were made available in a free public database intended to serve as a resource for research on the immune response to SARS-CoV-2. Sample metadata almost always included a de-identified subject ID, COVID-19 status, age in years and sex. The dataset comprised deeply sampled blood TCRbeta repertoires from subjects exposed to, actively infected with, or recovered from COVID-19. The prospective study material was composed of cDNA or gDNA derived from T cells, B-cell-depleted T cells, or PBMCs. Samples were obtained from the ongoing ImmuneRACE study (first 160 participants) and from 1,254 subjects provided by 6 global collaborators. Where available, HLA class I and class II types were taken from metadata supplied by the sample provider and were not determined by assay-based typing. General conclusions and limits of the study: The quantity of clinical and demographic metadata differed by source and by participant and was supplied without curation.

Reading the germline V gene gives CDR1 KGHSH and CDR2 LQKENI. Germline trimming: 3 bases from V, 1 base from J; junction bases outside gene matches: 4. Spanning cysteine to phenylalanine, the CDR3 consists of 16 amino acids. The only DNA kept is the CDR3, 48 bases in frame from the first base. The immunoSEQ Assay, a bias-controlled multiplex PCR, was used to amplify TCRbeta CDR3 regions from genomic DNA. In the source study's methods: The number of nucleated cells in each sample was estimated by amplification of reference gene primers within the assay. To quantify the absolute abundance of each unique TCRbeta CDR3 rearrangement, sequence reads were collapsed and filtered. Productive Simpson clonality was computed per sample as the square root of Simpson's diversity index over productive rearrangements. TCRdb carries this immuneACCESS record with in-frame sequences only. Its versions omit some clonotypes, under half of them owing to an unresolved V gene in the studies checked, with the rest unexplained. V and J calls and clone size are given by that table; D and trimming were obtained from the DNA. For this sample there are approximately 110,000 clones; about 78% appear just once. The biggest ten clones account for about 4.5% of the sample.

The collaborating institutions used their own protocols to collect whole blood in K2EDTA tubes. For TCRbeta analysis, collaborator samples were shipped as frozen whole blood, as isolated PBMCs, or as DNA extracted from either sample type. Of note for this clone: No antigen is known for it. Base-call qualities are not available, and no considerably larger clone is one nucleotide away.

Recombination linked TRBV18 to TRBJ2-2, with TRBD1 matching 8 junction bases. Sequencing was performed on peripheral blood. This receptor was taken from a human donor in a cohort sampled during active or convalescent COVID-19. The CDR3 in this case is CASSPKTGVNTGELFF. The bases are TGTGCCAGCTCACCTAAGACAGGGGTGAACACCGGGGAGCTGTTTTTT.